These 28 T cell receptor beta chains came from one sample sequenced in a study of blood T cell repertoires in COVID-19. Repertoires were generated with immunoSEQ multiplex PCR, while TCRdb's copy carries only in-frame clones and drops some. The table records some 260,000 clones, approximately 90% of them present only once. Source material: PBMCs or T cells enriched from blood (not recorded which). These receptors came from a man aged 40-50 years who had recovered from COVID-19.

As DNA, the CDR3 is TGCGCCAGCAGCCAAGACGGCGGCCAGAACTATGGCTACACCTTC. Amino acid sequence: CASSQDGGQNYGYTF. The chain combines TRBV4-3 with TRBJ1-2; no definite D call. Trimming pared 0 bases from V and 2 bases from J, leaving 10 bases between. Looked up from germline, CDR1 is LGHNA and CDR2 is YSLEER. CDR3 length equals 15 residues.

This clone showed up just a few times. V gene TRBV7-3 combines with J gene TRBJ1-1; D gene uncertain. The CDR3 length is 14 residues. Germline values: CDR1 SGHTA, CDR2 FQGTGA. V was shortened by 5 bases and J by 4 bases, with 14 bases between the two germline ends. The CDR3 is CASSTRIAGTEAFF. CDR3 coding DNA: TGTGCCAGCAGCACCCGCATTGCGGGCACTGAAGCTTTCTTT.

This chain connects TRBV11-3 to TRBJ1-3, with D possibly being TRBD1 (5 bases). This CDR3 has 15 amino acids. The germline V and J ends were trimmed by 6 bases and 0 bases, with 12 bases remaining between them. The germline V gene encodes CDR1 SGHNT and CDR2 YENEEA. The CDR3 nucleotides read TGTGCCAGCAGAGTTACCCAGGGCTCTGGAAACACCATATATTTT. The encoded protein is CASRVTQGSGNTIYF.

The CDR3 spells CASSPYPDRRGISYGYTF. In DNA form, the CDR3 reads TGTGCCAGCAGCCCATACCCCGACAGGCGCGGTATAAGCTATGGCTACACCTTC. The chain has TRBV4-2 and TRBJ1-2; tentatively, D is TRBD1 (6 bases). Germline CDR1 is LGHNA and CDR2 is YNFKEQ. CDR3 length: 18 residues. V was cut by 4 bases and J by 4 bases, with 25 bases left in between.

This sequence joins TRBV5-1 and TRBJ1-6; TRBD1 is a possible D gene (6 bases). The CDR3 covers 16 residues. In germline, CDR1 is SGHRS, CDR2 YFSETQ. V gave up 3 bases and J gave up 5 bases, with 15 bases separating them. Written as DNA, the CDR3 is TGCGCCAGCAGCTCTAAACAGGGATCGGATAATTCACCCCTCCACTTT. Encoded protein: CASSSKQGSDNSPLHF.

This chain connects TRBV7-2 to TRBJ1-5, with TRBD1 matching 7 bases. The CDR3 extends over 15 amino acids. Germline V gene lookup returns CDR1 SGHTA and CDR2 FQGNSA. The ends lost 2 bases at V and 4 bases at J; junction bases unmatched: 5. CDR3 sequence: CASSLNDRENQPQHF. The CDR3 coding sequence is TGTGCCAGCAGCTTAAACGACAGGGAAAATCAGCCCCAGCATTTT.

J is TRBJ2-2 and V is TRBV28; D unresolved. The CDR3 has 15 residues. Germline-derived CDR1 and CDR2 are MDHEN and SYDVKM. With 6 bases removed from V and 2 bases from J, the gap between germline ends came to 13 bases. The CDR3 sequence is CASSYQARNTGELFF. DNA for the CDR3: TGTGCCAGCAGCTACCAAGCGAGAAACACCGGGGAGCTGTTTTTT.

V and J are TRBV19 and TRBJ1-2, with D unclear. CDR1 and CDR2 from the germline V gene are LNHDA and SQIVND (reference sequence). This CDR3 region has 14 residues. V lost 3 bases and J lost 3, with 11 bases in between. The CDR3 protein is CASSIDNSYYGYTF. The CDR3 region has the DNA TGTGCCAGTAGTATTGACAACAGCTACTATGGCTACACCTTC.

This sequence joins TRBV27 and TRBJ1-3; tentatively, D is TRBD1 (5 bases). Germline V gene data show CDR1 as MNHEY and CDR2 as SMNVEV (reference sequence). V was cut by 5 bases and J by 4 bases, with 18 bases left in between. The CDR3 loop spans 16 amino acids. The CDR3, as DNA: TGTGCCAGCAGTCGATCAATGCGGGGACCGGGAAACACCATATATTTT. Translating gives CASSRSMRGPGNTIYF.

The rearrangement links TRBV10-1 to TRBJ2-3; TRBD2 agrees at 7 bases. From germline, CDR1 is WNHNN and CDR2 SYGVQD (reference sequence). There are 13 residues in the CDR3. Unmatched junction bases numbered 3, after V lost 8 bases and J lost 1 base. The CDR3 DNA reads TGCGCCAGCCGGGACTACCGCACAGATACGCAGTATTTT. Its protein is CASRDYRTDTQYF.

The gene calls are TRBV7-6 and TRBJ2-3, with D perhaps matching TRBD1 (6 bases). Between the trimmed V and J ends, which lost 0 bases and 1 base, there was a span of 11 bases. Germline CDR1 reads SGHVS; CDR2 reads FNYEAQ. The CDR3 contains 16 residues. CDR3: CASSLATGIGTDTQYF. DNA for the CDR3: TGTGCCAGCAGCTTAGCAACAGGGATCGGCACAGATACGCAGTATTTT.

This clone is a singleton in its sample. The chain is built from TRBV19 and TRBJ2-3, with D maybe TRBD2 (5 bases). Germline V gene sequence: CDR1 LNHDA, CDR2 SQIVND (reference sequence). Deletions cut 2 bases from V and 2 bases from J, with 11 bases between. This CDR3 is 15 amino acids long. The CDR3 is CASSIRLAYTDTQYF. CDR3 DNA sequence: TGTGCCAGTAGTATACGGCTAGCATACACAGATACGCAGTATTTT.

The CDR3, as DNA: TGTGCCAGCAGTTACTCAACAAACGAGCAGTACTTC. It translates to CASSYSTNEQYF. The rearrangement uses TRBV6-5 and TRBJ2-7; no definite D call. The germline gives CDR1 MNHEY, CDR2 SVGAGI. The V gene lost 0 bases and the J gene lost 5 bases, with 5 bases spanning the gap. The length of the CDR3 is 12 residues.

The chain couples TRBV9 to TRBJ2-1, with D maybe TRBD2 (5 bases). Germline CDR1 reads SGDLS; CDR2 reads YYNGEE. Trimming left V 1 base short and J 0 bases short, with 17 bases between. The length of the CDR3 is 18 residues. This CDR3 reads CASSVSLGGPSSYNEQFF. The CDR3 DNA reads as TGTGCCAGCAGCGTAAGTCTAGGCGGGCCAAGCTCCTACAATGAGCAGTTCTTC.

The V call is TRBV28, the J call TRBJ1-6; no reliable D call. Germline values: CDR1 MDHEN, CDR2 SYDVKM. The ends were cut back, 8 bases at V and 9 bases at J, with 17 bases in the middle. The CDR3 consists of 14 residues. DNA for the CDR3: TGTGCCAGCCGTCCCGAGGTCCATCTTTCACCCCTCCACTTT. Encoded protein: CASRPEVHLSPLHF.

This chain joins TRBV5-4 and TRBJ1-4; D gene ambiguous. Germline CDR1 is SGHNT and CDR2 is YYREEE (reference sequence). The CDR3 is 13 residues long. With 4 bases removed from V and 6 bases from J, the gap between germline ends came to 10 bases. The chain's CDR3 is CASSLRLDEKLFF. For the CDR3, the DNA is TGTGCCAGCAGCCTCCGGTTGGATGAAAAACTGTTTTTT.

This sequence joins TRBV20-1 and TRBJ2-7; D not resolved. V shed 3 bases and J shed 0 bases, with 15 bases lying between them. Germline V CDR1 and CDR2: DFQATT, SNEGSKA (reference sequence). This CDR3 comprises 15 residues. CDR3 sequence (DNA): TGCAGTGCTAGTAACATTCTAGGTCCCTCCTACGAGCAGTACTTC. It codes for CSASNILGPSYEQYF.

The chain is built from TRBV2 and TRBJ1-2; D is ambiguous. The V gene's germline CDR1 is SNHLY and CDR2 FYNNEI. This CDR3 comprises 13 residues. V lost 8 bases, J lost 6 bases, and 16 bases lay in between. The CDR3 reads CASSILRTDGYTF. In DNA form, the CDR3 reads TGTGCCAGCTCAATACTCCGGACTGATGGCTACACCTTC.

V usage is TRBV6-2 or TRBV6-3 and J usage is TRBJ2-7, with 13 positions matching TRBD2. The germline CDR1 and CDR2 sequences are MNHEY and SVGEGT. V dropped 7 bases and J dropped 6; count of bases not matched to a gene: 9. The CDR3 runs to 15 residues. CDR3 nucleotide sequence: TGTGCCAGCACCCCAGGACTAGCGGGAGCCTCCGAGCAGTACTTC. This encodes CASTPGLAGASEQYF.

The chain links TRBV7-2 to TRBJ1-1; D perhaps matches TRBD1 (5 bases). This CDR3 is 14 amino acids long. With 5 bases removed from V and 4 bases from J, the gap between germline ends came to 14 bases. CDR1 and CDR2 (germline): SGHTA, FQGNSA. The CDR3 nucleotides are TGTGCCAGCAGCCTGGCTCATCAGGGCACTGAAGCTTTCTTT. It translates to CASSLAHQGTEAFF.

The rearrangement links TRBV7-9 to TRBJ1-1; D ambiguous. CDR1 and CDR2 from the germline V gene are SEHNR and FQNEAQ (reference sequence). CDR3 length equals 15 residues. The V end lost 10 bases, the J end lost 0 bases, and 18 bases lay between the germline ends. The CDR3 sequence is CATGSYRDMNTEAFF. DNA of the CDR3: TGTGCCACCGGATCGTACAGAGACATGAACACTGAAGCTTTCTTT.

The CDR3 loop reads CASILGQGGYGYTF. The CDR3, as DNA: TGTGCCAGCATCCTCGGACAGGGAGGCTATGGCTACACCTTC. V gene TRBV28 combines with J gene TRBJ1-2; 8 nucleotides agree with TRBD1. This CDR3 is built from 14 residues. Per the germline V gene, CDR1 is MDHEN and CDR2 is SYDVKM. V lost 7 bases and J lost 4; bases outside the gene matches: 8.

CDR3 region: CASSLLEAKGYEQYF. The CDR3 bases are TGTGCCAGCAGTTTACTAGAGGCTAAGGGGTACGAGCAGTACTTC. The rearrangement joins TRBV28 to TRBJ2-7; weak D call: TRBD1 (5 bases). The V gene lost 2 bases and the J gene lost 4 bases, with 15 bases spanning the gap. Germline V gene data show CDR1 as MDHEN and CDR2 as SYDVKM. The CDR3 runs to 15 residues.

This chain uses TRBV9 with TRBJ1-2, with D hard to call. The CDR3 contains 14 residues. Trimming left V 0 bases short and J 5 bases short, with 11 bases between. From germline, CDR1 is SGDLS and CDR2 YYNGEE. The CDR3 is CASSVGGSAYGYTF. DNA of the CDR3: TGTGCCAGCAGCGTAGGAGGGTCTGCGTATGGCTACACCTTC.

This clone was detected a few times. The chain joins TRBV2 to TRBJ2-2; D gene ambiguous. This CDR3 contains 14 residues. Trimming stripped 4 bases from V and 9 bases from J, with 15 bases between. Germline assignment: CDR1 SNHLY and CDR2 FYNNEI. The CDR3 DNA reads TGTGCCAGCAGTGCCCCTATCCCCCCCAGGGAGCTGTTTTTT. Translating it yields CASSAPIPPRELFF.

V usage is TRBV11-3 and J usage is TRBJ1-1; no clear D. Germline V CDR1 and CDR2: SGHNT, YENEEA. The CDR3 sequence is 13 residues long. V was pared by 5 bases and J by 11 bases, with 18 bases between. CDR3 region: CASSPFNPTRAFF. The DNA of the CDR3 is TGTGCCAGCAGCCCATTCAATCCAACGAGGGCTTTCTTT. The whole variable domain, remainder taken from reference TRBV11-3 and TRBJ1-1, is EAGVVQSPRYKIIEKKQPVAFWCNPISGHNTLYWYLQNLGQGPELLIRYENEEAVDDSQLPKDRFSAERLKGVDSTLKIQPAELGDSAVYLCASSPFNPTRAFFGQGTRLTVV.

The rearrangement joins TRBV5-4 to TRBJ2-7; TRBD1 agrees at 8 bases. This CDR3 contains 15 residues. V trimming: 0 bases; J trimming: 3 bases; junction bases outside the gene matches: 5. CDR1 and CDR2 from the germline V gene are SGHNT and YYREEE (reference sequence). CDR3 sequence: CASSLAVTGDYEQYF. In nucleotides, the CDR3 is TGTGCCAGCAGCTTGGCTGTGACAGGGGACTACGAGCAGTACTTC.

The rearrangement uses TRBV5-1 and TRBJ2-1, with 8 bases aligning to TRBD1. The germline V gene has CDR1 SGHRS and CDR2 YFSETQ. V lost 2 bases, J lost 6 bases, and 16 bases stayed unmatched. CDR3 size: 18 residues. CDR3 in amino acids: CASSFSGTGSFGGNEQFF. The DNA for the CDR3 is TGCGCCAGCAGCTTCTCGGGGACAGGATCATTTGGGGGCAATGAGCAGTTCTTC.